The next 28 T cell receptor beta chains were all read from a single sample in a study of identical twins. TCRdb reanalysed the 5' RACE reads using MiXCR and keeps one entry per CDR3 protein. The profile covers just over 500,000 distinct CDR3 sequences, with under 25% appearing a single time and about 0.93% taken by the ten largest. This sample also belongs to another study, concerning T cells expressing NK-cell markers.

The specimen sequenced was CD4+ T cells sorted from blood. These receptors all come from a woman between 18 and 29 years old in good health.

For this clonotype: This may arise from a read error, as a much more abundant clone is one base away. The rearrangement links TRBV12-3 or TRBV12-4 to TRBJ1-1, with D maybe TRBD1 (6 bases). This CDR3 has 16 amino acids. The CDR3 coding sequence is TGTGTCAGCAGTCGCGAGGGGGGGGCAAGCAGCACTGAAGCTTTCTTT. Translating gives CVSSREGGASSTEAFF.

This clonotype was recorded at least ten times. The chain uses TRBV9 and TRBJ2-1, with TRBD2 identical over 7 bases. CDR1 is SGDLS and CDR2 is YYNGEE in the germline V gene. After removal of 0 bases from V and 8 bases from J, the junction contained 8 bases not matched to a gene. The CDR3 consists of 15 residues. In nucleotides, the CDR3 is TGTGCCAGCAGCGTAGGGACTAGGGGTGGCGATGAGCAGTTCTTC. Protein product: CASSVGTRGGDEQFF.

This clonotype has more than one count but fewer than ten. The gene calls are TRBV6-5 and TRBJ2-7, with 7 bases that match TRBD1. From germline, CDR1 is MNHEY and CDR2 SVGAGI. V shed 4 bases, J shed 0 bases, and the junction held 3 bases outside the gene matches. This CDR3 is 14 amino acids long. The CDR3 nucleotides are TGTGCCAGCAGTTGGAACAGGGGCTCCTACGAGCAGTACTTC. Translation: CASSWNRGSYEQYF.

Concerning this clonotype: A much larger clone differs by one base, so this may be a read error. This chain uses TRBV20-1 with TRBJ2-3, with D perhaps given as TRBD1 or TRBD2 (5 bases each). Germline assignment: CDR1 DFQATT and CDR2 SNEGSKA (reference sequence). Trimming shortened V by 7 bases and J by 4 bases, and 12 bases separated the two germline ends. There are 12 residues in the CDR3. CDR3 bases: TGCAGTGGTAGTCGGGGCGCAGATACGCAGTATTTT. This sequence encodes CSGSRGADTQYF.

This chain joins TRBV3-1 and TRBJ1-2, with D maybe TRBD1 (6 bases). The V gene lost 0 bases and the J gene lost 8 bases, with 16 bases spanning the gap. The germline gives CDR1 LGHDT, CDR2 YNNKEL (reference sequence). The CDR3 is made up of 15 amino acids. This chain's CDR3 is CASSQDTIRGRGYTF. In nucleotides, the CDR3 is TGTGCCAGCAGCCAAGATACTATCAGGGGACGCGGCTACACCTTC.

This clonotype was seen only a few times. This chain uses TRBV29-1 with TRBJ2-3; TRBD1 matches at 12 bases. V lost 5 bases to trimming and J lost 4 bases; unmatched junction nucleotides: 13. This CDR3 region has 17 residues. Germline V gene lookup returns CDR1 SQVTM and CDR2 ANQGSEA. CDR3 coding DNA: TGCAGCGTTTTGGGTGGGACCGGGACAGGGGGCCCAGATACGCAGTATTTT. As protein: CSVLGGTGTGGPDTQYF.

The V and J genes are TRBV12-3 or TRBV12-4 and TRBJ2-3; D possibly corresponds to TRBD1 (5 bases). Trimming pared 6 bases from V and 2 bases from J, leaving 9 bases between. This CDR3 spans 13 amino acids. CDR3 DNA: TGTGCCAGCAGGGGGCAGATCACAGATACGCAGTATTTT. Translated: CASRGQITDTQYF.

V is TRBV7-3 and J is TRBJ2-1; TRBD2 agrees at 16 bases. The CDR3 consists of 17 residues. Germline values: CDR1 SGHTA, CDR2 FQGTGA. Unmatched junction bases numbered 7, after V lost 5 bases and J lost 6 bases. CDR3 residues: CASSPGTSGGAINEQFF. CDR3 DNA sequence: TGTGCCAGCAGCCCCGGGACTAGCGGGGGGGCAATCAATGAGCAGTTCTTC.

The chain joins TRBV7-9 to TRBJ2-7; no firm D call. Germline V gene sequence: CDR1 SEHNR, CDR2 FQNEAQ (reference sequence). This CDR3 has 14 amino acids. Trimming left V 2 bases short and J 3 bases short, with 11 bases between. The DNA of the CDR3 is TGTGCCAGCAGCTTATCTTGGGGAAACTACGAGCAGTACTTC. Its translation: CASSLSWGNYEQYF. Drawing the rest from reference TRBV7-9 and TRBJ2-7, the complete variable domain is DTGVSQNPRHKITKRGQNVTFRCDPISEHNRLYWYRQTLGQGPEFLTYFQNEAQLEKSRLLSDRFSAERPKGSFSTLEIQRTEQGDSAMYLCASSLSWGNYEQYFGPGTRLTVT.

The V gene is TRBV7-2, the J gene TRBJ2-7; unclear D gene. V lost 0 bases and J 0 bases, leaving 9 bases between the germline ends. Germline CDR1 SGHTA, CDR2 FQGNSA. CDR3 length: 15 amino acids. CDR3 residues: CASSLARSFSYEQYF. The CDR3 region has the DNA TGTGCCAGCAGCTTAGCGCGTAGCTTCTCCTACGAGCAGTACTTC.

J is TRBJ2-5 and V is TRBV10-3; D may be TRBD1 (5 bases). The CDR3 covers 13 residues. The germline gives CDR1 ENHRY, CDR2 SYGVKD. With 6 bases removed from V and 3 bases from J, the gap between germline ends came to 11 bases. This chain's CDR3 is CAIRSGAEETQYF. The CDR3 nucleotides read TGTGCCATCAGGAGTGGGGCGGAAGAGACCCAGTACTTC.

This clonotype was picked up a small number of times. The chain joins TRBV20-1 to TRBJ1-4; D gene unclear. Germline V gives CDR1 DFQATT, CDR2 SNEGSKA (reference sequence). This CDR3 comprises 14 residues. V was cut by 3 bases and J by 4 bases, with 12 bases left in between. Here the CDR3 reads CSASWFADNEKLFF. In DNA, the CDR3 is TGCAGTGCTAGCTGGTTTGCGGATAATGAAAAACTGTTTTTT.

The V and J genes are TRBV7-2 and TRBJ1-1; possible D gene TRBD1, 6 bases. This CDR3 is 17 amino acids long. Trimming took 5 bases from V and 0 from J, leaving 19 bases between them. The germline CDR1 and CDR2 sequences are SGHTA and FQGNSA. The CDR3 region has the DNA TGTGCCAGCAGCGCACAGGTCGGGAGGGGGATGAACACTGAAGCTTTCTTT. This sequence encodes CASSAQVGRGMNTEAFF.

The chain carries TRBV6-5 and TRBJ1-2; D unresolved. This CDR3 region has 13 residues. V lost 2 bases and J lost 4, with 8 bases in between. The V gene's germline CDR1 is MNHEY and CDR2 SVGAGI. The CDR3 coding sequence is TGTGCCAGCAGTTACGGCCATTCCTATGGCTACACCTTC. Protein sequence: CASSYGHSYGYTF.

The V call is TRBV20-1, the J call TRBJ2-1; D perhaps matches TRBD1 (6 bases). Germline CDR1 DFQATT, CDR2 SNEGSKA (reference sequence). Trimming cost V 3 bases and J 11 bases, with 11 bases left between them. The CDR3 has 11 residues. The CDR3 bases are TGCAGTGCTAGTGGGGGCGGTCAGCAGTTCTTC. Translated: CSASGGGQQFF.

This clonotype was seen a few times. This chain links TRBV27 with TRBJ2-5, with 7 bases identical to TRBD2. Germline V gene data show CDR1 as MNHEY and CDR2 as SMNVEV (reference sequence). The CDR3 has 13 amino acids. The V and J ends lost 7 bases and 4 bases, in that order; junction bases with no gene match: 6. CDR3 DNA: TGTGCCAGCAAAGCTAGCGGAGCAGAGACCCAGTACTTC. Encoded protein: CASKASGAETQYF.

This clonotype appeared a few times. The J gene is TRBJ2-6, the V gene TRBV20-1; D unresolved. The CDR3 is made up of 15 amino acids. Trimming shortened V by 6 bases and J by 0 bases, and 12 bases separated the two germline ends. Germline V gene data show CDR1 as DFQATT and CDR2 as SNEGSKA (reference sequence). CDR3 amino acids: CSARKQPSGANVLTF. The CDR3 nucleotides read TGCAGTGCCAGGAAACAGCCCTCTGGGGCCAACGTCCTGACTTTC.

This clonotype was detected a few times. The V and J genes are TRBV20-1 and TRBJ1-2; no clear D gene. CDR3 length: 14 residues. With 1 base removed from V and 2 bases from J, the gap between germline ends came to 11 bases. Per the germline V gene, CDR1 is DFQATT and CDR2 is SNEGSKA (reference sequence). The DNA of the CDR3 is TGCAGTGCTAGAGGGGTTGGCCCGAACTATGGCTACACCTTC. Protein: CSARGVGPNYGYTF.

J is TRBJ2-2 and V is TRBV29-1; 7 nucleotides agree with TRBD1. From germline, CDR1 is SQVTM and CDR2 ANQGSEA. The CDR3 runs 14 residues. V shed 2 bases and J 2 bases; nucleotides not matched to a gene: 2. Here the CDR3 DNA reads TGCAGCGTTGAAAGGGGGCGAAACACCGGGGAGCTGTTTTTT. Its translation: CSVERGRNTGELFF.

J is TRBJ2-7 and V is TRBV6-2 or TRBV6-3; no reliable D call. The germline V and J ends were trimmed by 3 bases and 0 bases, with 9 bases remaining between them. This CDR3 spans 14 amino acids. CDR1 MNHEY and CDR2 SVGEGT come from the germline V gene. CDR3 DNA: TGTGCCAGCAGTTATAACGCACACTCCTACGAGCAGTACTTC. As protein: CASSYNAHSYEQYF.

The chain is built from TRBV20-1 and TRBJ1-2; weak D call: TRBD1 (5 bases). The CDR3 runs 13 residues. V was clipped by 6 bases and J by 4 bases, with 15 bases between them. Germline V gene sequence: CDR1 DFQATT, CDR2 SNEGSKA (reference sequence). CDR3 in DNA: TGCAGTGCCCTAGAGGGAGGGGCCTATGGCTACACCTTC. Its protein is CSALEGGAYGYTF.

The rearrangement uses TRBV7-2 and TRBJ2-1; 10 bases fit TRBD2. V shed 5 bases, J shed 12 bases, and the junction held 16 bases outside the gene matches. CDR3 length: 16 amino acids. From germline, CDR1 is SGHTA and CDR2 FQGNSA. This CDR3 reads CASSAPRLAGEGGQFF. Written as DNA, the CDR3 is TGTGCCAGCAGCGCACCACGCCTAGCGGGAGAAGGTGGGCAGTTCTTC.

The chain carries TRBV12-3 or TRBV12-4 and TRBJ2-3; no reliable D call. Trimming removed 1 base at V and 2 bases at J, with 7 bases between. CDR3 length equals 14 residues. The CDR3 spells CASSLGVTTDTQYF. The DNA of the CDR3 is TGTGCCAGCAGTTTAGGGGTGACCACAGATACGCAGTATTTT.

The chain is built from TRBV12-3 or TRBV12-4 and TRBJ1-1; D remains unclear. The ends were cut back, 5 bases at V and 3 bases at J, with 13 bases in the middle. This CDR3 region has 14 residues. CDR3 DNA sequence: TGTGCCAGCAGTACCCCGACCGGCCACACTGAAGCTTTCTTT. Protein product: CASSTPTGHTEAFF.

This clonotype was recorded many times. Sequence at one end of the junction differs from germline and may be a read error. The J gene is TRBJ1-1, the V gene TRBV12-3 or TRBV12-4; unclear D gene. This CDR3 spans 10 amino acids. CDR3 in amino acids: CASSGPGLLF. The DNA for the CDR3 is TGTGCCAGCAGTGGTCCGGGTCTACTATTT.

There are a few counts of this clonotype. The rearrangement links TRBV9 to TRBJ1-1; 10 bases match TRBD1. There are 13 residues in the CDR3. V lost 1 base and J lost 9; bases outside the gene matches: 3. Germline V lookup: CDR1 SGDLS, CDR2 YYNGEE. The DNA for the CDR3 is TGTGCCAGCAGCGTATCCGACAGGGGGCAAGCTTTCTTT. Protein product: CASSVSDRGQAFF.

This clonotype was found a few times. As DNA, the CDR3 is TGCGCCAGCAGCTTGGCCTCAGATCAGCCCCAGCATTTT. It translates to CASSLASDQPQHF. The chain is built from TRBV5-1 and TRBJ1-5; D remains unclear. Germline V lookup: CDR1 SGHRS, CDR2 YFSETQ. The CDR3 contains 13 residues. V lost 0 bases to trimming and J lost 5 bases, with 6 bases between them.

This clonotype occurred a few times. The V call is TRBV20-1, the J call TRBJ2-1; D gene uncertain. CDR3 length: 13 residues. Germline V gene sequence: CDR1 DFQATT, CDR2 SNEGSKA (reference sequence). V lost 6 bases to trimming and J lost 4 bases, with 13 bases between them. DNA of the CDR3: TGCAGTGCCCAGAGTTCAGGTTACAATGAGCAGTTCTTC. It encodes CSAQSSGYNEQFF.